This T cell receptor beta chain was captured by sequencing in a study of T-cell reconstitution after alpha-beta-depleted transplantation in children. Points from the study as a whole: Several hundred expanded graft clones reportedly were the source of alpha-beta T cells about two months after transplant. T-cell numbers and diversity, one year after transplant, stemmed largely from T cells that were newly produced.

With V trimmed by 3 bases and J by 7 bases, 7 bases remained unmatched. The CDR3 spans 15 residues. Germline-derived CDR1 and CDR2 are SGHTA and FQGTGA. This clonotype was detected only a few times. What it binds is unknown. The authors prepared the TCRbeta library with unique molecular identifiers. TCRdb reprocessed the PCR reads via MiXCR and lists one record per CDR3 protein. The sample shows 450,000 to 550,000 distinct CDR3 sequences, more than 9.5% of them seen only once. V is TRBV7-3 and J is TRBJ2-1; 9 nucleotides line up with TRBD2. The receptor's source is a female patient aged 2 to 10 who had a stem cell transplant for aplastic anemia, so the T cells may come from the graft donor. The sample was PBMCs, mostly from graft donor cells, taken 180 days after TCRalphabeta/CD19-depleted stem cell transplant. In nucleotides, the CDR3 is TGTGCCAGCAGCTTTAGCGGGAGTAGGGGGAATGAGCAGTTCTTC. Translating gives CASSFSGSRGNEQFF.